These 9 T cell receptor beta chains were all obtained from the same sample, sequenced in a study of early T cells in non-severe SARS-CoV-2 infection (dated by TCRdb to 2020 to 2022). Library prep was done by 5' RACE. The listed sequencing device is NextSeq 500. The raw public reads went through TCRdb reprocessing: fastp at Q25, MiXCR clone calling, in-frame beta chains kept. Entries are consolidated by CDR3 protein sequence, retaining the most common genes and DNA. This sample is represented by fewer than 35,000 distinct CDR3 sequences; less than 6.5% of them were singletons. The ten biggest clones cover about 14% of the sample. The sample consisted of whole blood. The receptors were sampled from an adult who was a healthcare worker with PCR-confirmed SARS-CoV-2 infection or an uninfected control (not recorded which).

This clonotype was recorded many times. This chain uses TRBV3-1 with TRBJ1-2; D not resolved. The V and J ends lost 4 bases and 8 bases respectively, with 8 bases between them. CDR1 and CDR2 from the germline V gene are LGHDT and YNNKEL (reference sequence). The CDR3 length is 11 residues. The CDR3 protein is CASSPGRGYTF. CDR3 DNA: TGTGCCAGCAGCCCCGGGCGGGGCTACACCTTC. Full variable domain (missing parts from reference TRBV3-1 and TRBJ1-2): DTAVSQTPKYLVTQMGNDKSIKCEQNLGHDTMYWYKQDSKKFLKIMFSYNNKELIINETVPNRFSPKSPDKAHLNLHINSLELGDSAVYFCASSPGRGYTFGSGTRLTVV.

The sample holds a few counts of this clonotype. The chain links TRBV29-1 to TRBJ2-6; D remains unclear. Germline CDR1 reads SQVTM; CDR2 reads ANQGSEA. V was cut by 3 bases and J by 0 bases, with 24 bases left in between. CDR3 length equals 20 residues. In DNA, the CDR3 is TGCAGCGTTGATGGGGTTGGAGACTCTCCTGTCAGCTCTGGGGCCAACGTCCTGACTTTC. It yields the protein CSVDGVGDSPVSSGANVLTF.

This clonotype was detected a few times. The V call is TRBV28, the J call TRBJ2-3; D gene ambiguous. V shed 6 bases and J shed 2 bases, with 18 bases lying between them. Germline loops: CDR1 MDHEN, CDR2 SYDVKM. The CDR3 is 16 residues long. Here the CDR3 DNA reads TGTGCCAGCAGCCTCGGGCCTTCCCTTGTCACAGATACGCAGTATTTT. Its protein product is CASSLGPSLVTDTQYF.

In DNA, the CDR3 is TGCGCCAGCAGCCAAGGAATGGGGGGCTCCTACGAGCAGTACTTC. Residues: CASSQGMGGSYEQYF. The V call is TRBV4-3, the J call TRBJ2-7; tentatively, D is TRBD2 (6 bases). Germline CDR1 is LGHNA and CDR2 is YSLEER. V gave up 1 base and J gave up 0 bases, with 10 bases separating them. The CDR3 loop spans 15 amino acids.

This clonotype was seen repeatedly, ten times or more. The rearrangement links TRBV5-1 to TRBJ2-3; D possibly corresponds to TRBD2 (6 bases). V dropped 4 bases and J dropped 4 bases, with 19 bases sitting between them. The CDR3 totals 16 residues. Germline V lookup: CDR1 SGHRS, CDR2 YFSETQ. The CDR3 sequence: CASSPKGGDGSDTQYF. The DNA for the CDR3 is TGCGCCAGCAGCCCCAAGGGCGGGGATGGATCAGATACGCAGTATTTT.

This clonotype was seen at least ten times. The rearrangement joins TRBV7-3 to TRBJ1-1, with a weak D call TRBD1 (6 bases). Trimming removed 5 bases at V and 1 base at J, with 11 bases between. CDR3 length: 14 residues. The germline V gene encodes CDR1 SGHTA and CDR2 FQGTGA. Here the CDR3 DNA reads TGTGCCAGCAGCGAGGGACACCAGAACACTGAAGCTTTCTTT. Its protein is CASSEGHQNTEAFF.

This clonotype was counted many times. The DNA for the CDR3 is TGCGCCAGCAGCTCCTCGTCGGGTTACAATGAGCAGTTCTTC. This sequence encodes CASSSSSGYNEQFF. The chain recombines TRBV5-1 with TRBJ2-1, with no clear D. The CDR3 is 14 residues long. Germline CDR1 and CDR2: SGHRS and YFSETQ. Between the trimmed V and J ends, which lost 3 bases and 4 bases, there was a span of 11 bases.

This clonotype appeared a few times. V and J are TRBV6-5 and TRBJ1-1; 7 bases line up with TRBD1. The germline gives CDR1 MNHEY, CDR2 SVGAGI. The CDR3 loop spans 15 amino acids. Unmatched junction bases numbered 5, after V lost 2 bases and J lost 2 bases. The CDR3 DNA sequence: TGTGCCAGCAGTTACCCCCCAGGGGGAAACACTGAAGCTTTCTTT. Residues: CASSYPPGGNTEAFF.

This clonotype showed up many times. V is TRBV25-1 and J is TRBJ1-3; tentatively, D is TRBD1 (6 bases). CDR1 MGHDK and CDR2 SYGVNS come from the germline V gene. The CDR3 covers 17 residues. Between the trimmed V and J ends, which lost 6 bases and 0 bases, there was a span of 18 bases. This CDR3 is CASRGPGHLISGNTIYF. The CDR3 DNA sequence: TGTGCCAGCAGGGGACCGGGACACCTGATCTCTGGAAACACCATATATTTT.